This TCR beta chain was sequenced in a study of somatic mutations in cytotoxic T cells in rheumatoid arthritis. Study overall: Flow sorting yielded some V beta antibody-stained T-cell populations at nearly 100% purity, among them V beta1+ cells sequenced for TCRB.

As for this clone: Its target is not known.

The study, taken as a whole, reports: Age-dependent increases in CD8+ clonality occurred in rheumatoid arthritis patients but not in healthy controls.

Authors' data handling: The authors rarely found patient CD8+ clones larger than 1% matching published virus-specific TCRB sequences. Sequencing used immunoSEQ multiplex PCR; TCRdb keeps in-frame clones, though not all of them. The V and J calls and clone size come from that table; D and trimming were worked out from the DNA. The sample includes 20,000 or so clones, 85% of them seen just once. Isolation of the CD4+ and CD8+ populations was accomplished via positive magnetic bead selection, with purity assessed by flow cytometry. In germline, CDR1 is SGHRS, CDR2 YFSETQ. The CDR3 consists of 16 residues. The ends lost 3 bases at V and 0 bases at J; junction bases unmatched: 8.

This clonotype was obtained from a woman in her thirties or forties with rheumatoid arthritis. The sequencing input was CD8+ T cells sorted from blood. V gene TRBV5-1 combines with J gene TRBJ1-1; 7 bases align to TRBD1. As DNA, the CDR3 is TGCGCCAGCAGCTCCGAGGGACAGTATTTGAACACTGAAGCTTTCTTT. Its translation is CASSSEGQYLNTEAFF.